The rows below give T cell receptor beta chains drawn from one sample of a study of neurological immune-mediated disorders. TCRdb reanalysed the 5' RACE reads using MiXCR and keeps one entry per CDR3 protein. The data show about 88,000 distinct CDR3 sequences, 3.5% seen once. The sequenced material came from PBMCs. Receptors were obtained from a woman under 30 with multiple sclerosis. CDR3s include the opening cysteine and the closing phenylalanine or tryptophan. A D gene is named only where the DNA matches it firmly. A clone size is listed for some rows: how often the clone was seen (once, few, many), or a class if it is expanded.

J gene: TRBJ2-1; D gene: TRBD2; clone size: many; V gene: TRBV3-1; CDR3 protein: CASSQDLPSGDEQFF; CDR3 DNA: TGTGCCAGCAGCCAAGATCTCCCTAGCGGGGATGAGCAGTTCTTC
J gene: TRBJ2-7; D gene: NA; clone size: many; V gene: TRBV28; CDR3 protein: CASSPRLTDGSYEQYF; CDR3 DNA: TGTGCCAGCAGTCCTAGACTTACGGACGGCTCCTACGAGCAGTACTTC
J gene: TRBJ2-3; D gene: NA; clone size: many; V gene: TRBV20-1; CDR3 protein: CSARGGGSVSPSTDTQYF; CDR3 DNA: TGCAGTGCTAGAGGGGGCGGCTCGGTTTCCCCTAGCACAGATACGCAGTATTTT
J gene: TRBJ1-3; D gene: NA; clone size: many; V gene: TRBV18; CDR3 protein: CASSPPYRQNTIYF; CDR3 DNA: TGTGCCAGCTCACCACCGTATCGACAGAACACCATATATTTT
J gene: TRBJ1-3; D gene: TRBD1; clone size: many; V gene: TRBV6-5; CDR3 protein: CASSSPTGGNTIYF; CDR3 DNA: TGTGCCAGCAGTTCCCCGACAGGGGGAAACACCATATATTTT
J gene: TRBJ2-7; D gene: NA; clone size: many; V gene: TRBV7-2; CDR3 protein: CASSLGPGPYEQYF; CDR3 DNA: TGTGCCAGCAGCCTTGGACCCGGGCCCTACGAGCAGTACTTC
J gene: TRBJ2-1; D gene: TRBD2; clone size: many; V gene: TRBV6-5; CDR3 protein: CASRSEGGLATYNEQFF; CDR3 DNA: TGTGCCAGCAGGTCCGAGGGGGGACTAGCGACTTACAATGAGCAGTTCTTC
J gene: TRBJ1-1; D gene: NA; clone size: many; V gene: TRBV29-1; CDR3 protein: CSVETGAEMNTEAFF; CDR3 DNA: TGCAGCGTCGAAACCGGGGCCGAGATGAACACTGAAGCTTTCTTT
J gene: TRBJ2-7; D gene: TRBD2; clone size: many; V gene: TRBV7-3; CDR3 protein: CASSPLGGSYEQYF; CDR3 DNA: TGTGCCAGCAGCCCATTGGGGGGGAGCTACGAGCAGTACTTC
J gene: TRBJ1-1; D gene: NA; clone size: many; V gene: TRBV12-3/TRBV12-4; CDR3 protein: CASSLSVGNTEAFF; CDR3 DNA: TGTGCCAGCAGTTTATCGGTCGGGAACACTGAAGCTTTCTTT
J gene: TRBJ2-1; D gene: NA; clone size: many; V gene: TRBV15; CDR3 protein: CATSRDLSGPYNEQFF; CDR3 DNA: TGTGCCACCAGCAGAGATCTGAGCGGGCCCTACAATGAGCAGTTCTTC
J gene: TRBJ2-7; D gene: NA; clone size: many; V gene: TRBV29-1; CDR3 protein: CSVEEIWQGRSGEQYF; CDR3 DNA: TGCAGCGTTGAAGAAATATGGCAGGGACGGTCGGGCGAGCAGTACTTC
J gene: TRBJ2-7; D gene: TRBD2; clone size: NA; V gene: TRBV27; CDR3 protein: CASSFRGATNGLAGNSYEQYF; CDR3 DNA: TGTGCCAGCAGTTTTCGGGGGGCCACGAATGGACTAGCGGGAAATAGCTACGAGCAGTACTTC
J gene: TRBJ1-3; D gene: NA; clone size: many; V gene: TRBV25-1; CDR3 protein: CASTTTASSGNTIYF; CDR3 DNA: TGTGCCAGCACTACGACTGCGAGCTCTGGAAACACCATATATTTT
J gene: TRBJ2-1; D gene: TRBD2; clone size: few; V gene: TRBV20-1; CDR3 protein: CSASESGGAQFF; CDR3 DNA: TGCAGTGCTAGCGAATCGGGAGGGGCCCAGTTCTTC
J gene: TRBJ2-7; D gene: NA; clone size: many; V gene: TRBV6-2/TRBV6-3; CDR3 protein: CASRRSLSYEQYF; CDR3 DNA: TGTGCCAGCAGGCGAAGTCTCTCCTACGAGCAGTACTTC
J gene: TRBJ1-5; D gene: NA; clone size: many; V gene: TRBV20-1; CDR3 protein: CSARGRVINQPQHF; CDR3 DNA: TGCAGTGCTAGAGGCAGGGTCATAAATCAGCCCCAGCATTTT
J gene: TRBJ1-1; D gene: NA; clone size: many; V gene: TRBV7-2; CDR3 protein: CASSPRTDLNTEAFF; CDR3 DNA: TGTGCCAGCAGCCCTCGGACAGACTTGAACACTGAAGCTTTCTTT
J gene: TRBJ2-1; D gene: NA; clone size: many; V gene: TRBV13; CDR3 protein: CASSFLASYNEQFF; CDR3 DNA: TGTGCCAGCAGCTTCCTAGCGTCCTACAATGAGCAGTTCTTC
J gene: TRBJ1-2; D gene: TRBD1; clone size: many; V gene: TRBV20-1; CDR3 protein: CSAPFNRGDYGYTF; CDR3 DNA: TGCAGTGCTCCATTCAACAGGGGAGACTATGGCTACACCTTC
J gene: TRBJ2-3; D gene: TRBD2; clone size: many; V gene: TRBV5-6; CDR3 protein: CASSSGLAMTDTQYF; CDR3 DNA: TGTGCCAGCAGTTCGGGACTAGCAATGACAGATACGCAGTATTTT
J gene: TRBJ2-1; D gene: NA; clone size: many; V gene: TRBV29-1; CDR3 protein: CSVVKAGFEQFF; CDR3 DNA: TGCAGCGTTGTTAAGGCGGGCTTCGAGCAGTTCTTC
J gene: TRBJ2-5; D gene: NA; clone size: many; V gene: TRBV19; CDR3 protein: CASSMGFSETQYF; CDR3 DNA: TGTGCCAGTAGTATGGGCTTCTCAGAGACCCAGTACTTC
J gene: TRBJ1-4; D gene: TRBD1; clone size: many; V gene: TRBV27; CDR3 protein: CASSSSDRGRNGLFF; CDR3 DNA: TGTGCCAGCAGTTCCTCGGACAGGGGCCGAAACGGACTGTTTTTT
J gene: TRBJ2-5; D gene: TRBD1; clone size: NA; V gene: TRBV24-1; CDR3 protein: CATSDFRGFAGTQYF; CDR3 DNA: TGTGCCACCAGTGATTTCAGGGGGTTCGCGGGGACCCAGTACTTC
J gene: TRBJ2-1; D gene: TRBD1; clone size: many; V gene: TRBV2; CDR3 protein: CASSEGQGINNEQFF; CDR3 DNA: TGTGCCAGCAGTGAAGGACAGGGGATAAACAATGAGCAGTTCTTC
J gene: TRBJ2-7; D gene: TRBD2; clone size: many; V gene: TRBV7-2; CDR3 protein: CASSSIPTSGGAYEQYF; CDR3 DNA: TGTGCCAGCAGCTCGATACCGACTAGCGGGGGGGCCTACGAGCAGTACTTC
J gene: TRBJ1-5; D gene: NA; clone size: NA; V gene: TRBV20-1; CDR3 protein: CSAPDVGRGGWNQPQHF; CDR3 DNA: TGCAGTGCTCCCGATGTGGGCCGGGGGGGGTGGAATCAGCCCCAGCATTTT
J gene: TRBJ2-2; D gene: TRBD2; clone size: many; V gene: TRBV12-3/TRBV12-4; CDR3 protein: CASSLAELAGNTGELFF; CDR3 DNA: TGTGCCAGCAGTTTAGCGGAATTAGCGGGGAACACCGGGGAGCTGTTTTTT
J gene: TRBJ2-7; D gene: TRBD2; clone size: many; V gene: TRBV29-1; CDR3 protein: CSVEVAGDYEQYF; CDR3 DNA: TGCAGCGTTGAGGTAGCGGGAGACTACGAGCAGTACTTC
J gene: TRBJ2-1; D gene: TRBD1; clone size: many; V gene: TRBV6-6; CDR3 protein: CASSYLTGDHEQFF; CDR3 DNA: TGTGCCAGCAGTTACTTAACAGGGGATCATGAGCAGTTCTTC
J gene: TRBJ2-4; D gene: NA; clone size: many; V gene: TRBV10-1; CDR3 protein: CASSETGTGNIQYF; CDR3 DNA: TGCGCCAGCAGTGAGACCGGGACTGGAAACATTCAGTACTTC
J gene: TRBJ1-3; D gene: TRBD1; clone size: many; V gene: TRBV2; CDR3 protein: CASSPGTGPGNTIYF; CDR3 DNA: TGTGCCAGCAGCCCCGGGACAGGGCCGGGAAACACCATATATTTT
J gene: TRBJ1-2; D gene: TRBD1; clone size: many; V gene: TRBV6-2/TRBV6-3; CDR3 protein: CASSGTGGNYGYTF; CDR3 DNA: TGTGCCAGCAGCGGGACAGGGGGCAACTATGGCTACACCTTC
J gene: TRBJ1-1; D gene: NA; clone size: many; V gene: TRBV27; CDR3 protein: CASSSFTEAFF; CDR3 DNA: TGTGCCAGCAGTTCGTTCACTGAAGCTTTCTTT
J gene: TRBJ2-5; D gene: TRBD2; clone size: many; V gene: TRBV10-3; CDR3 protein: CAIRGTSGKQETQYF; CDR3 DNA: TGTGCCATCAGAGGGACTAGCGGCAAACAAGAGACCCAGTACTTC
J gene: TRBJ1-2; D gene: NA; clone size: many; V gene: TRBV3-1; CDR3 protein: CASSQGARGYTF; CDR3 DNA: TGTGCCAGCAGCCAGGGGGCGCGGGGCTACACCTTC
J gene: TRBJ1-3; D gene: NA; clone size: many; V gene: TRBV4-1; CDR3 protein: CASSQVTAGNTIYF; CDR3 DNA: TGCGCCAGCAGCCAAGTGACGGCTGGAAACACCATATATTTT
J gene: TRBJ1-6; D gene: NA; clone size: few; V gene: TRBV11-2; CDR3 protein: CASSFRGSPLHF; CDR3 DNA: TGTGCCAGCAGCTTCAGGGGATCACCCCTCCACTTT
J gene: TRBJ2-3; D gene: TRBD2; clone size: many; V gene: TRBV20-1; CDR3 protein: CSASPGGRASDTQYF; CDR3 DNA: TGCAGTGCTAGCCCCGGCGGGAGGGCCTCAGATACGCAGTATTTT
J gene: TRBJ2-7; D gene: NA; clone size: many; V gene: TRBV28; CDR3 protein: CASSPQQDSKQYF; CDR3 DNA: TGTGCCAGCAGTCCACAACAGGACTCCAAGCAGTACTTC
J gene: TRBJ2-7; D gene: NA; clone size: many; V gene: TRBV19; CDR3 protein: CASSIGVGVEQYF; CDR3 DNA: TGTGCCAGTAGTATAGGAGTAGGGGTCGAGCAGTACTTC
J gene: TRBJ2-7; D gene: TRBD2; clone size: few; V gene: TRBV7-9; CDR3 protein: CASSPGTSEYYEQYF; CDR3 DNA: TGTGCCAGCAGCCCTGGGACTAGCGAATACTACGAGCAGTACTTC
J gene: TRBJ2-2; D gene: NA; clone size: many; V gene: TRBV5-1; CDR3 protein: CASSSIPRGVGELFF; CDR3 DNA: TGCGCCAGCAGCTCGATCCCCAGGGGTGTCGGGGAGCTGTTTTTT
J gene: TRBJ1-2; D gene: NA; clone size: many; V gene: TRBV9; CDR3 protein: CASSVATLYNYGYTF; CDR3 DNA: TGTGCCAGCAGCGTAGCTACGTTGTATAACTATGGCTACACCTTC
J gene: TRBJ2-1; D gene: NA; clone size: many; V gene: TRBV28; CDR3 protein: CASSTADSSYNEQFF; CDR3 DNA: TGTGCCAGCAGTACAGCGGATAGCTCCTACAATGAGCAGTTCTTC
J gene: TRBJ2-7; D gene: TRBD2; clone size: many; V gene: TRBV4-2; CDR3 protein: CASSQDSSGYEQYF; CDR3 DNA: TGTGCCAGCAGCCAAGATTCTAGCGGCTACGAGCAGTACTTC